This T cell receptor beta chain was sequenced during a study of liver allograft versus peripheral blood T cells (dated by TCRdb to the early 2020s). For context, the study as a whole: The study compared T cell receptor repertoires found within transplanted livers against repertoires in the peripheral blood of liver transplant recipients. The investigation overall reported the following: According to the report, the T cell receptor repertoires detected in peripheral blood were different from the repertoires found inside liver allografts.

The data were produced on an Illumina MiSeq. In TCRdb, the public reads were trimmed at Q25 with fastp and aligned with MiXCR, with productive beta chains retained. For every CDR3 protein sequence, its rows merge into one entry that carries the most common genes and DNA. The sample yields about 14,000 distinct CDR3 sequences; 20% to 25% were counted once. The leading ten clones occupy 4.5% to 6% of the sample. As to this clonotype: Its antigen has not been determined. Base quality data are lacking; no much larger clone is found one base away.

The CDR3 runs 13 amino acids, cysteine and phenylalanine included. The sequence is cut down to CDR3 DNA, 39 bases in frame from base 1. The junction shows trimming of 4 bases on V and 6 bases on J, plus 11 bases between the germline ends. CDR1 and CDR2, looked up from the germline V gene, are KGHSH and LQKENI. The receptor's source is a human patient who had a liver transplant. Where a transplant has occurred, the graft donor may have supplied some of the T cells. This chain is built from TRBV18 and TRBJ2-3; 5 matching bases give a weak D call of TRBD1. At the DNA level, the sequence is TGTGCCAGCTCACAGGGGCCCAGGGATACGCAGTATTTT. Translated, it reads CASSQGPRDTQYF.